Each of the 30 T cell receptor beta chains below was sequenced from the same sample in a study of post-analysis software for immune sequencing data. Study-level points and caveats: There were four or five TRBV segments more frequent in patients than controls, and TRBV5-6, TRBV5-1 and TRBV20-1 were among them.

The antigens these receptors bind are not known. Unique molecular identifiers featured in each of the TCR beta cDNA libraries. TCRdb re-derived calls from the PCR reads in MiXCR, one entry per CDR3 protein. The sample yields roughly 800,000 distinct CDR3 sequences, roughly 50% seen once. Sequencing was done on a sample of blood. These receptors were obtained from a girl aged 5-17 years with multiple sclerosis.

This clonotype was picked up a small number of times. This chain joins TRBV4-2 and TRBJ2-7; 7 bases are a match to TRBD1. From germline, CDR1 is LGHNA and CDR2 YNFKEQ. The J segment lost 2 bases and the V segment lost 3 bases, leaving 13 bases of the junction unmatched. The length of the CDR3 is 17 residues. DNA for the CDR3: TGTGCCAGCAGCCAGCCCCCCGGGACAGTGGCGACCTACGAGCAGTACTTC. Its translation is CASSQPPGTVATYEQYF.

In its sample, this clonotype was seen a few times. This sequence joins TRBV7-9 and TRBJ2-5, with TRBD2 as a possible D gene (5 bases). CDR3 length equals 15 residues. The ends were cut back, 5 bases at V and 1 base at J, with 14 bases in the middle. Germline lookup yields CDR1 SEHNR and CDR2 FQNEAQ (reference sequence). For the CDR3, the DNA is TGTGCCAGCAGCACCAACGGGATGGGCCAAGAGACCCAGTACTTC. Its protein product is CASSTNGMGQETQYF.

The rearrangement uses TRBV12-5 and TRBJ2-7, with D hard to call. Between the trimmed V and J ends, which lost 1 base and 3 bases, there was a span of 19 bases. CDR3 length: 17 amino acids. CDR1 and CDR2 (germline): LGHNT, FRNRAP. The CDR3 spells CASGLAASGSPHYEQYF. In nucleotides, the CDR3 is TGTGCTAGTGGTTTGGCAGCGTCAGGCTCACCACACTACGAGCAGTACTTC.

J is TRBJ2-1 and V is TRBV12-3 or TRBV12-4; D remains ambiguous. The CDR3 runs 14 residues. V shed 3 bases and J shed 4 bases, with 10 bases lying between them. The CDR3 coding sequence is TGTGCCAGCAGTTTCCCCCAGAGATACAATGAGCAGTTCTTC. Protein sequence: CASSFPQRYNEQFF.

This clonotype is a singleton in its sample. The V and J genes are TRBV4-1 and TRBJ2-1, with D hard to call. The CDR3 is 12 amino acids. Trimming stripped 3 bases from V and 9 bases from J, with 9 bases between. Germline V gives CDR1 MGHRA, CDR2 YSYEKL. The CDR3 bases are TGCGCCAGCAGCCAGACCGAGACTGAGCAGTTCTTC. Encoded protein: CASSQTETEQFF.

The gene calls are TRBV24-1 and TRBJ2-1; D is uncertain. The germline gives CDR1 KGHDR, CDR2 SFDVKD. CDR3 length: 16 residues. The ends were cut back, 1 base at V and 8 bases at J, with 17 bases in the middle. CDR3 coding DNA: TGTGCCACCAGTGATTTCTTACATATAAGTCTCGATGAGCAGTTCTTC. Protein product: CATSDFLHISLDEQFF.

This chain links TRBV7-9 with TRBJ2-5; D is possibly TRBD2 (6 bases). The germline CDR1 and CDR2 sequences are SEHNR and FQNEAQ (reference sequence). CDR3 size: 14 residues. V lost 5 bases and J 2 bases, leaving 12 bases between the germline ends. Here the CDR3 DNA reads TGTGCCAGCAGCCCGAGGGCGGGACAAGAGACCCAGTACTTC. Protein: CASSPRAGQETQYF.

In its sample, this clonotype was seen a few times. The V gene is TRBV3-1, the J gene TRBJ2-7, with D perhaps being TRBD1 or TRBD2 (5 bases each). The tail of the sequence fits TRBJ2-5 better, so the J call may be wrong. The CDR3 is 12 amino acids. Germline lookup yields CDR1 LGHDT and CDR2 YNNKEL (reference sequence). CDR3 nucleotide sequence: TGTGCCAGCAGTCCGGGGCGAGAGACCCAGTACTTC. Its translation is CASSPGRETQYF.

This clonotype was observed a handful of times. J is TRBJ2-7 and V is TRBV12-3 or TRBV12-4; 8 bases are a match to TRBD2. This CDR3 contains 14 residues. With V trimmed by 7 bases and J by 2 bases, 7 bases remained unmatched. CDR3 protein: CASTKAGETYEQYF. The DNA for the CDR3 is TGTGCCAGCACCAAAGCGGGAGAGACCTACGAGCAGTACTTC.

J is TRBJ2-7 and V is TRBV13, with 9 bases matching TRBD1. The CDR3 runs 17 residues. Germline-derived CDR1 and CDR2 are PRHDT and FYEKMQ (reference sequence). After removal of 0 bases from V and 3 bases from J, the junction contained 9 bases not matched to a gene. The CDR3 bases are TGTGCCAGCAGCTTAGGAGGAGGGGGACAGGGAAACTACGAGCAGTACTTC. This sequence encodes CASSLGGGGQGNYEQYF. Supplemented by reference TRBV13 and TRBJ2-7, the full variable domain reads AAGVIQSPRHLIKEKRETATLKCYPIPRHDTVYWYQQGPGQDPQFLISFYEKMQSDKGSIPDRFSAQQFSDYHSELNMSSLELGDSALYFCASSLGGGGQGNYEQYFGPGTRLTVT.

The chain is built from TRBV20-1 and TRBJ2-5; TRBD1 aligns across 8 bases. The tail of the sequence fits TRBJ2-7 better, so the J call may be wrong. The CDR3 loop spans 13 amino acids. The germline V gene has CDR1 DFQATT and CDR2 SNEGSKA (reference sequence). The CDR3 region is CSVTTGGSYEQYF. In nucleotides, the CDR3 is TGCAGTGTTACTACAGGGGGATCGTACGAGCAGTACTTC.

The CDR3 sequence: CSARPLTKEAFF. CDR3 nucleotides: TGCAGTGCTAGACCCCTTACGAAGGAAGCTTTCTTT. The V call is TRBV20-1, the J call TRBJ1-1; D gene uncertain. V gave up 2 bases and J gave up 8 bases, with 12 bases separating them. The germline V gene has CDR1 DFQATT and CDR2 SNEGSKA (reference sequence). The CDR3 is 12 amino acids.

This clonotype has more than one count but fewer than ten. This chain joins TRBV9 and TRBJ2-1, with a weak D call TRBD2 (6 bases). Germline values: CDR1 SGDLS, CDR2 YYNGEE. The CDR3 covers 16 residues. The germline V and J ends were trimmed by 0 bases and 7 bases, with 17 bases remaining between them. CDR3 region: CASSVGDSMWGNEQFF. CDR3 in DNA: TGTGCCAGCAGCGTAGGGGACTCTATGTGGGGGAATGAGCAGTTCTTC. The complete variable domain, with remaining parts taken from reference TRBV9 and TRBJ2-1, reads DSGVTQTPKHLITATGQRVTLRCSPRSGDLSVYWYQQSLDQGLQFLIQYYNGEERAKGNILERFSAQQFPDLHSELNLSSLELGDSALYFCASSVGDSMWGNEQFFGPGTRLTVL.

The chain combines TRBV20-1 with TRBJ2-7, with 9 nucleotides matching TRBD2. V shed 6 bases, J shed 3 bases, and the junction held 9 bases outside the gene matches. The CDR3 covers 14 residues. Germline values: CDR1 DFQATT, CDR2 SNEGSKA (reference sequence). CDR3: CSAAPSGNNYEQYF. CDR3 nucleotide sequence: TGCAGTGCCGCCCCTAGCGGGAATAACTACGAGCAGTACTTC.

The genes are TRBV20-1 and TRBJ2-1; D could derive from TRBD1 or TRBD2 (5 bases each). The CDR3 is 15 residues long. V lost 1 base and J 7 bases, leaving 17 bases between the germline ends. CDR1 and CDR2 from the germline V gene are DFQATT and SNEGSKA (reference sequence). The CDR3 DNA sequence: TGCAGTGCTAGAGGAGTACGGGGACCCTTTAATGAGCAGTTCTTC. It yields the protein CSARGVRGPFNEQFF.

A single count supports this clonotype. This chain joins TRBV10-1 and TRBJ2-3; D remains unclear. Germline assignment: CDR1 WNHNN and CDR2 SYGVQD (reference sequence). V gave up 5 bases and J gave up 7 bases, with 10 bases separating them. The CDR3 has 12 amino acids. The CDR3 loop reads CASSPGINTQYF. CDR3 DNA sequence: TGCGCCAGCAGTCCTGGAATAAATACGCAGTATTTT.

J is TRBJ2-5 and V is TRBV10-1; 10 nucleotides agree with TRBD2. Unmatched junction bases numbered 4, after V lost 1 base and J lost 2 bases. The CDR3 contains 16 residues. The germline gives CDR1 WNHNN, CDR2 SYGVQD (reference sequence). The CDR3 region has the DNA TGCGCCAGCAGTGAGTTTAGGACTAGCGGACAAGAGACCCAGTACTTC. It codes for CASSEFRTSGQETQYF.

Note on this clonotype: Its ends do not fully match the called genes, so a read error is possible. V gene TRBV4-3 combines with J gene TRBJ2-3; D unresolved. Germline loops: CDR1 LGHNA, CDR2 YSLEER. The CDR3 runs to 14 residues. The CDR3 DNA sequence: TGCGCCGGCAGCCATTCTAGATTTGGAGATACGCAGTATTTT. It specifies CAGSHSRFGDTQYF.

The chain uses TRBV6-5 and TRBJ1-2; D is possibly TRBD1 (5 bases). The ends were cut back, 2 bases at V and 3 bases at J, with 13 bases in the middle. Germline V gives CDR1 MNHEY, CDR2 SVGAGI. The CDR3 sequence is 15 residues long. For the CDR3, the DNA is TGTGCCAGCAGTTACGGGCAGGGTGCCGACTATGGCTACACCTTC. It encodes CASSYGQGADYGYTF.

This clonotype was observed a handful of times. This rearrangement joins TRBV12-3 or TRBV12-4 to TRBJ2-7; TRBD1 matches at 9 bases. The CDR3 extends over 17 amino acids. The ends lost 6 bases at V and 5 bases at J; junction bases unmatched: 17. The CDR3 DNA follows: TGTGCCAGCAGCCCCCGGGGACAGGGTATCGGGAGCCACGAGCAGTACTTC. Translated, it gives CASSPRGQGIGSHEQYF.

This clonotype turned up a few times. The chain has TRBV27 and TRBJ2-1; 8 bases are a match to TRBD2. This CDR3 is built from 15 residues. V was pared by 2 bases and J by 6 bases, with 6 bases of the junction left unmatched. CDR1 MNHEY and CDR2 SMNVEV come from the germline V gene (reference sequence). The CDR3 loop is CASSLIAGSVNEQFF. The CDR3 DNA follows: TGTGCCAGCAGTTTAATAGCGGGATCCGTCAATGAGCAGTTCTTC.

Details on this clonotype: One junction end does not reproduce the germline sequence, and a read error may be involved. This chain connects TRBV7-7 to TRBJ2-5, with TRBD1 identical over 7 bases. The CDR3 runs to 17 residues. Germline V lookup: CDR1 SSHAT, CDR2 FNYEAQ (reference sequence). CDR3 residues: CASSLRRGRGIEETQYF. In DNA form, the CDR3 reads TGTGCTAGCAGCTTAAGACGCGGCAGGGGGATTGAAGAGACCCAGTACTTC.

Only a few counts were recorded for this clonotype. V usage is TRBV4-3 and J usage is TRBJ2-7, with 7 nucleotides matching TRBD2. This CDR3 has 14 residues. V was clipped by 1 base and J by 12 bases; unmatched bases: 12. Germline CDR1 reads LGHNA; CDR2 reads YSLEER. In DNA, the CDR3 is TGCGCCAGCAGCCAAGGGAGTCCGGCGGGAGTGCGGTACTTC. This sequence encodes CASSQGSPAGVRYF.

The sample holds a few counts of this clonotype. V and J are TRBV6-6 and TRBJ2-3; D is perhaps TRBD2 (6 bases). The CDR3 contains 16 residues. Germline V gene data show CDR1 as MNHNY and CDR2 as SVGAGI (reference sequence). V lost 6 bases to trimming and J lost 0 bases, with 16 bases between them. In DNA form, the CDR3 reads TGTGCCAGCAGAAGGTTGGGGGGAACTAGCACAGATACGCAGTATTTT. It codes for CASRRLGGTSTDTQYF.

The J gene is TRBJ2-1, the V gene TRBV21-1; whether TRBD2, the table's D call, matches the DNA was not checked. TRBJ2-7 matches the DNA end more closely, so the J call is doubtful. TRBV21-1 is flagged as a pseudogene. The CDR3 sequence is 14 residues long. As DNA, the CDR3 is TGTGCCAGCAGCCCTCTTAGGGGCCTATGTGAGCAGTACTTC. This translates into CASSPLRGLCEQYF.

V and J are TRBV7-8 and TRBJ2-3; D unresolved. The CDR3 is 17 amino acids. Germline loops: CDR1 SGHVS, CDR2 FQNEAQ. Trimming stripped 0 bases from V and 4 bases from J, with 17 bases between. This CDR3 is CASSLALTGPTSDTQYF. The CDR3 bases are TGTGCCAGCAGCTTAGCGCTTACCGGGCCTACCTCAGATACGCAGTATTTT.

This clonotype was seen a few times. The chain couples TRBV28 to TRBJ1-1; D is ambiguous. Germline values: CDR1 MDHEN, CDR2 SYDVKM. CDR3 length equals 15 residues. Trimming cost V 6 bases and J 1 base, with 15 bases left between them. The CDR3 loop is CASRLGLPSNTEAFF. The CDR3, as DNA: TGTGCCAGCAGGTTGGGGTTGCCATCGAACACTGAAGCTTTCTTT.

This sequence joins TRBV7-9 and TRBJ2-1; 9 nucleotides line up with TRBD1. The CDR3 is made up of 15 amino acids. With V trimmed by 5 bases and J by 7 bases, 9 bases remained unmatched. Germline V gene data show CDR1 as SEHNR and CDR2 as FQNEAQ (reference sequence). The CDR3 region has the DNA TGTGCCAGCAGCCACCCCCTGGACAGGGGAAATGAGCAGTTCTTC. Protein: CASSHPLDRGNEQFF.

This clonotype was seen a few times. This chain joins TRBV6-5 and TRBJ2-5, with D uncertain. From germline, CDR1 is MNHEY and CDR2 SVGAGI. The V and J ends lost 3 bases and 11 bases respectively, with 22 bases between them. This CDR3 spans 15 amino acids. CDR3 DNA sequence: TGTGCCAGCAGTTATGATTCCTCGATGGCTAGATCGCAGTACTTC. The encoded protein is CASSYDSSMARSQYF.

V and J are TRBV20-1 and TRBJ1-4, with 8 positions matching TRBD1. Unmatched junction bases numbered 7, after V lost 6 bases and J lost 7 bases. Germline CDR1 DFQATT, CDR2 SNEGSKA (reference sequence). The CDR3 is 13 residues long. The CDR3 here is CSARRTGTEKLFF. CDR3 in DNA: TGCAGTGCGCGGAGGACAGGGACTGAAAAACTGTTTTTT.